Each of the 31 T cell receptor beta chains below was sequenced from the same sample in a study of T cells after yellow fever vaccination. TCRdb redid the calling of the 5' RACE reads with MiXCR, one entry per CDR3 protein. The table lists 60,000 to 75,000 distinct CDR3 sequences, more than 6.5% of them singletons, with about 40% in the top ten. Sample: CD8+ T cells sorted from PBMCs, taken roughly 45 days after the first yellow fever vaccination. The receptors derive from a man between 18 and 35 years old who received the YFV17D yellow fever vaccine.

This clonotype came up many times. Here the CDR3 reads CASSRKEGGLATHLDTQYF. In DNA, the CDR3 is TGTGCCAGCAGCCGAAAGGAGGGGGGGCTAGCAACACACCTAGATACGCAGTATTTT. The V call is TRBV3-1, the J call TRBJ2-3, with a weak D call TRBD2 (7 bases). The germline V gene has CDR1 LGHDT and CDR2 YNNKEL (reference sequence). V was shortened by 4 bases and J by 5 bases, with 28 bases between the two germline ends. This CDR3 spans 19 amino acids.

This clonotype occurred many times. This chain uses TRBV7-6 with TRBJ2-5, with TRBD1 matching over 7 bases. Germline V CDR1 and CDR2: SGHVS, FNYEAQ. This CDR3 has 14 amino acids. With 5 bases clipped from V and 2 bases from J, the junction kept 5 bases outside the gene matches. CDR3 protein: CASSPLGQQETQYF. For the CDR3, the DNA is TGTGCCAGCAGCCCGTTGGGACAGCAAGAGACCCAGTACTTC.

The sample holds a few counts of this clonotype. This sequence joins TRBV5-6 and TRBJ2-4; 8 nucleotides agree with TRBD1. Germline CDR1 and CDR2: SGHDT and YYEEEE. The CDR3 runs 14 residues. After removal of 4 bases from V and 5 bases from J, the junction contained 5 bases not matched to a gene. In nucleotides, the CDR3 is TGTGCCAGCAGCCGGACAGGGTACCAAAACATTCAGTACTTC. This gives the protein CASSRTGYQNIQYF.

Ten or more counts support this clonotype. The CDR3 region has the DNA TGTGCCAGCAGTTCCAGGGAGACCTACAATGAGCAGTTCTTC. Protein: CASSSRETYNEQFF. The chain employs TRBV6-5 and TRBJ2-1; D may correspond to TRBD1 or TRBD2 (5 bases each). V lost 4 bases, J lost 2 bases, and 9 bases lay in between. CDR1 and CDR2 (germline): MNHEY, SVGAGI. There are 14 residues in the CDR3.

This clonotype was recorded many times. The CDR3 bases are TGTGCCACCAGTGACGTCGGAGAGGACTTAGGCACAGATACGCAGTATTTT. Its protein is CATSDVGEDLGTDTQYF. The rearrangement links TRBV24-1 to TRBJ2-3; D might be TRBD2 (5 bases). V was clipped by 4 bases and J by 1 base, with 17 bases between them. Germline V CDR1 and CDR2: KGHDR, SFDVKD. The CDR3 extends over 17 amino acids.

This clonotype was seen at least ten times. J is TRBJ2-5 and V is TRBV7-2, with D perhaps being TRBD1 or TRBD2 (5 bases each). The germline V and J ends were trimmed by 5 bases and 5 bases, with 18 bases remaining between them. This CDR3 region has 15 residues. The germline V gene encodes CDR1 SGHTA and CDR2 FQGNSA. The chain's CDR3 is CASSATGTSGETQYF. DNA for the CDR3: TGTGCCAGCAGCGCTACCGGGACCTCTGGGGAGACCCAGTACTTC.

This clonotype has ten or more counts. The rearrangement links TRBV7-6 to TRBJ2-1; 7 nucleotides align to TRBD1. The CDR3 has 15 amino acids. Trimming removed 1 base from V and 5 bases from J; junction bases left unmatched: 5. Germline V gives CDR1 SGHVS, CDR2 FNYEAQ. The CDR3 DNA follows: TGTGCCAGCAGCTTAGAAACAGGGGCGGACAATGAGCAGTTCTTC. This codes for CASSLETGADNEQFF. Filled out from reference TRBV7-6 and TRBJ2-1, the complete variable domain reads GAGVSQSPRYKVTKRGQDVALRCDPISGHVSLYWYRQALGQGPEFLTYFNYEAQQDKSGLPNDRFSAERPEGSISTLTIQRTEQRDSAMYRCASSLETGADNEQFFGPGTRLTVL.

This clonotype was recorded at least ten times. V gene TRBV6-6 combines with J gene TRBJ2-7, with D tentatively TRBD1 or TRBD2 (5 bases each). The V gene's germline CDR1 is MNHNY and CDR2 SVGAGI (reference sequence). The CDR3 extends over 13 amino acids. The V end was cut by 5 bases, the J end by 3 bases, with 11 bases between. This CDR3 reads CASSEGFDYEQYF. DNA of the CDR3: TGTGCCAGCAGTGAGGGGTTCGACTACGAGCAGTACTTC.

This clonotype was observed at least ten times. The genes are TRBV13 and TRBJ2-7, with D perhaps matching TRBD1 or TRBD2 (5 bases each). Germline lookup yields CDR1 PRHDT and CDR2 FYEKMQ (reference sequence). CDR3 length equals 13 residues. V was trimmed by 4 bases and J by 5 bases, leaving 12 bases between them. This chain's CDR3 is CASSSLGDHEQYV. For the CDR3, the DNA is TGTGCCAGCAGCTCCTTGGGGGACCACGAGCAGTACGTC.

Written as DNA, the CDR3 is TGTGCCAGCAGTGGAGGGACAGGGGGCGGACAGCCCCAGCATTTT. As protein: CASSGGTGGGQPQHF. The rearrangement uses TRBV6-4 and TRBJ1-5; 12 bases match TRBD1. With V trimmed by 4 bases and J by 7 bases, 5 bases remained unmatched. The CDR3 is made up of 15 amino acids. Germline V gene data show CDR1 as MRHNA and CDR2 as SNTAGT.

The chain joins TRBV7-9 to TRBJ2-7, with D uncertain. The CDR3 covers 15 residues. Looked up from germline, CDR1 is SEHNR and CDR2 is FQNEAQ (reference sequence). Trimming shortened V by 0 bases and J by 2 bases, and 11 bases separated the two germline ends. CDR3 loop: CASSLAPERTYEQYF. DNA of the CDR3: TGTGCCAGCAGCTTAGCCCCGGAAAGGACCTACGAGCAGTACTTC.

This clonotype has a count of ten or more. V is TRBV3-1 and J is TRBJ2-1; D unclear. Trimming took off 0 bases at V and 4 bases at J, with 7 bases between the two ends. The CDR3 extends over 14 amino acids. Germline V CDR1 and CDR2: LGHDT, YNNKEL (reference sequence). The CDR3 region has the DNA TGTGCCAGCAGCCAAGATCGTCCTTACAATGAGCAGTTCTTC. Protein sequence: CASSQDRPYNEQFF.

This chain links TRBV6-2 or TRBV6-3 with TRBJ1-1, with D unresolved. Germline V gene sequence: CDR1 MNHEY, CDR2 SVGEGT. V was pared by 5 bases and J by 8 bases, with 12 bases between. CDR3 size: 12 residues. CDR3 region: CASSTRPEEAFF. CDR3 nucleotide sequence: TGTGCCAGCAGTACCAGGCCTGAGGAAGCTTTCTTT.

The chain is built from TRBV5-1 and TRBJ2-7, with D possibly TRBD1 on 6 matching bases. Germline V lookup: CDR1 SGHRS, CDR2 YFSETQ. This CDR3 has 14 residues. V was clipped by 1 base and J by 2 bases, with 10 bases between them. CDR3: CASSLSAGAYEQYF. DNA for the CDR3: TGCGCCAGCAGCTTGTCCGCAGGGGCCTACGAGCAGTACTTC. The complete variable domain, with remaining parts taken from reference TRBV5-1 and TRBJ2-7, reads KAGVTQTPRYLIKTRGQQVTLSCSPISGHRSVSWYQQTPGQGLQFLFEYFSETQRNKGNFPGRFSGRQFSNSRSEMNVSTLELGDSALYLCASSLSAGAYEQYFGPGTRLTVT.

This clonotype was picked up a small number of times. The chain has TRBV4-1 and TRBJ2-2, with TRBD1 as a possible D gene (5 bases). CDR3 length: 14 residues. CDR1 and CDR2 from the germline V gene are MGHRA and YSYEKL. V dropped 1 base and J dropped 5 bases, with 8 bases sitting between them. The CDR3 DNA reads TGCGCCAGCAGCCAAGTTACAGGAACCGGGGAGCTGTTTTTT. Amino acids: CASSQVTGTGELFF.

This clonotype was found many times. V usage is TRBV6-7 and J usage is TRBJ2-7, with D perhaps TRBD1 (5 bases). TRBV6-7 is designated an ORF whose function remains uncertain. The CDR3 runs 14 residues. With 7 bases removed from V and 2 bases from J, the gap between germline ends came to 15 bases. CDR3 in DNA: TGTGCCAGCACTGTTGGACACGAACCCTACGAGCAGTACTTC. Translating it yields CASTVGHEPYEQYF.

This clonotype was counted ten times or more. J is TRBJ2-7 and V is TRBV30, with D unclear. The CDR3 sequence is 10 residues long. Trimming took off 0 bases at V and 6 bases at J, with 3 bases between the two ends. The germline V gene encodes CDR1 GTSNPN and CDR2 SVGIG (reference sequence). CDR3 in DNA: TGTGCCTGGAGTGTTGTCGAGCAGTACTTC. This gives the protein CAWSVVEQYF.

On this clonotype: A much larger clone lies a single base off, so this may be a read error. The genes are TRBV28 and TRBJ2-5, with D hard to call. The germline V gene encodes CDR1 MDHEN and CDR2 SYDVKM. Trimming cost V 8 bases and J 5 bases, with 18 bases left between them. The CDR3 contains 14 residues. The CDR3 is CASGPETRRETQYF. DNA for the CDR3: TGTGCCAGCGGTCCGGAGACGAGACGGGAGACCCAGTACTTC.

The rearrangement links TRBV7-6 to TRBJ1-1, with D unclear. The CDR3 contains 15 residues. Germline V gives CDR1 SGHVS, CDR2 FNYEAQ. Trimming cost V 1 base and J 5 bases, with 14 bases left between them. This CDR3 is CASSLEATSGTEAFF. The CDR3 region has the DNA TGTGCCAGCAGCTTAGAGGCGACTTCTGGGACTGAAGCTTTCTTT.

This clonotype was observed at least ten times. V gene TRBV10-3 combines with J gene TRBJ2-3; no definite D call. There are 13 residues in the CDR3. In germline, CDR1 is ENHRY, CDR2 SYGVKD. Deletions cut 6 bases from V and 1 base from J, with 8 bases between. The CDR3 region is CAIRAIRTDTQYF. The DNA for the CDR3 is TGTGCCATCAGGGCAATTCGCACAGATACGCAGTATTTT.

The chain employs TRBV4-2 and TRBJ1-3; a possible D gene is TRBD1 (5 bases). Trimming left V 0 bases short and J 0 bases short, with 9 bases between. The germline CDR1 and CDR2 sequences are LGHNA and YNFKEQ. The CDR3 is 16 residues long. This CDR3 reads CASSQDKGLSGNTIYF. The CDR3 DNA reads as TGTGCCAGCAGCCAAGATAAGGGGCTCTCTGGAAACACCATATATTTT.

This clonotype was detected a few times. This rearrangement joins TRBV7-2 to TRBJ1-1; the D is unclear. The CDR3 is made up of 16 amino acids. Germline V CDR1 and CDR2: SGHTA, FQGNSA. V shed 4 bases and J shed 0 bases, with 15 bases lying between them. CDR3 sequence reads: CASSSLRGTMNTEAFF. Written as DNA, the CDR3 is TGTGCCAGCAGCTCACTCCGCGGAACCATGAACACTGAAGCTTTCTTT.

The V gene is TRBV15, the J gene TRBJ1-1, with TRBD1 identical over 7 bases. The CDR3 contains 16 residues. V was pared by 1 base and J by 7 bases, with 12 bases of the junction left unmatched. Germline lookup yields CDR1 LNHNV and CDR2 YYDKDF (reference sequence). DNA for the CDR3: TGTGCCACCAGCAGAGGAAATAGGGGGCGTCTGTTTGAAGCTTTCTTT. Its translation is CATSRGNRGRLFEAFF.

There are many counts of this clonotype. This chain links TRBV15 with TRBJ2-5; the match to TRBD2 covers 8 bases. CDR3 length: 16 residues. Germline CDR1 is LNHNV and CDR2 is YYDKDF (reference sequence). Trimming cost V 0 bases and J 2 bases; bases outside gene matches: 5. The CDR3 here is CATSREGGGRQETQYF. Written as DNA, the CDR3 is TGTGCCACCAGCAGAGAGGGCGGGGGGCGACAAGAGACCCAGTACTTC.

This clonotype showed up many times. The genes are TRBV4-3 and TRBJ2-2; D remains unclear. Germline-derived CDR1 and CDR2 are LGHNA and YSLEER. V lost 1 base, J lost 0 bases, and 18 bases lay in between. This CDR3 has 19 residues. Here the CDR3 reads CASSQGSSTIDANTGELFF. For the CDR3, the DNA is TGCGCCAGCAGCCAAGGGAGCAGTACAATAGATGCGAACACCGGGGAGCTGTTTTTT.

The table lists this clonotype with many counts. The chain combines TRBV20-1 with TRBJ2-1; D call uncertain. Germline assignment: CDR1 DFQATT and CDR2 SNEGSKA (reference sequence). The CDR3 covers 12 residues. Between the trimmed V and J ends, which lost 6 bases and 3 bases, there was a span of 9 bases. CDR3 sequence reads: CSAPRYYNEQFF. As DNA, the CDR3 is TGCAGTGCCCCAAGGTACTACAATGAGCAGTTCTTC.

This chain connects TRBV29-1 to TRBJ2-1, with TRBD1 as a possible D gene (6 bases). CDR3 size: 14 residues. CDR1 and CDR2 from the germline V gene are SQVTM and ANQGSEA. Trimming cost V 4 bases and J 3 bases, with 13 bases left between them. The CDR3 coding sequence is TGCAGCGTTGTGTCCCGGGACATCTACAATGAGCAGTTCTTC. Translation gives CSVVSRDIYNEQFF.

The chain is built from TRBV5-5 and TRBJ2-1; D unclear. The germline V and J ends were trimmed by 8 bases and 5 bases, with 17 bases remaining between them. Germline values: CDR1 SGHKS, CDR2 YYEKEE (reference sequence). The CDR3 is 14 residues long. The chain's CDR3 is CARSPGRRHNEQFF. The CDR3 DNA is TGTGCCAGGAGCCCCGGGCGACGGCACAATGAGCAGTTCTTC.

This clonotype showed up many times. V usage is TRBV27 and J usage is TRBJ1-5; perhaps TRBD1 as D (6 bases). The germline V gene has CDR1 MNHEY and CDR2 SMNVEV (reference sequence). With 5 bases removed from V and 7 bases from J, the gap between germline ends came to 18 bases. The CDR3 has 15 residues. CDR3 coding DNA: TGTGCCAGCAGTCTCAATTCAGGGGCGTCCCAGCCCCAGCATTTT. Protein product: CASSLNSGASQPQHF.

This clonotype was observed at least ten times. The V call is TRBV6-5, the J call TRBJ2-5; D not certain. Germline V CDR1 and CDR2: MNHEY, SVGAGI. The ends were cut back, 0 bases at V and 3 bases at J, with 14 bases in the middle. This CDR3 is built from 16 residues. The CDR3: CASSYSFLSSEETQYF. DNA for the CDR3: TGTGCCAGCAGTTACTCGTTCTTAAGCTCGGAAGAGACCCAGTACTTC.

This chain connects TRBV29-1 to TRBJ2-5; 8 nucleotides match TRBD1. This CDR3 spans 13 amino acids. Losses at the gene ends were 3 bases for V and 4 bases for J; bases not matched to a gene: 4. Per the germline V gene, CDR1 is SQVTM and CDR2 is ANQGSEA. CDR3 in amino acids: CSVEVDRAETQYF. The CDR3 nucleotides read TGCAGCGTTGAGGTGGACAGGGCAGAGACCCAGTACTTC.